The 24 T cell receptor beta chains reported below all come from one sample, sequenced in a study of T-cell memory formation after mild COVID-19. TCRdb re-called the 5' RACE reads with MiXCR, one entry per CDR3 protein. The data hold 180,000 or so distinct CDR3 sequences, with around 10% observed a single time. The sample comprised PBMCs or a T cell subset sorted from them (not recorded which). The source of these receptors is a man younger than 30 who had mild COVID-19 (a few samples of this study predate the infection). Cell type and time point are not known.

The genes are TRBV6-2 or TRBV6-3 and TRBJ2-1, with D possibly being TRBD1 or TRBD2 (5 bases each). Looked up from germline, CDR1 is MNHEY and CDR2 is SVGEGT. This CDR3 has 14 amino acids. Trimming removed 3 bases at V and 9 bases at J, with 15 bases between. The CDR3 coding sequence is TGTGCCAGCAGTTATTTCGGTGGGGACGGTGAGCAGTTCTTC. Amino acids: CASSYFGGDGEQFF.

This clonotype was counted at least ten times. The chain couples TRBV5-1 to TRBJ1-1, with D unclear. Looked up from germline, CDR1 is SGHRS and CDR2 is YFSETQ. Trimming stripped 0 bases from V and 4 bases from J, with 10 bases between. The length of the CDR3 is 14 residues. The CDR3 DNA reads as TGCGCCAGCAGCTTGGACGATTGGGGCACTGAAGCTTTCTTT. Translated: CASSLDDWGTEAFF. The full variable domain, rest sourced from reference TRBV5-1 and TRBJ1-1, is KAGVTQTPRYLIKTRGQQVTLSCSPISGHRSVSWYQQTPGQGLQFLFEYFSETQRNKGNFPGRFSGRQFSNSRSEMNVSTLELGDSALYLCASSLDDWGTEAFFGQGTRLTVV.

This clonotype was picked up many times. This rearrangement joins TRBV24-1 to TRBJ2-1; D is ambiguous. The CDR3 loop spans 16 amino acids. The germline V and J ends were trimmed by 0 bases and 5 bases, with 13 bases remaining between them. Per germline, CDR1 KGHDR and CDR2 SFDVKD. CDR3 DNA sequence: TGTGCCACCAGTGATTTGTACCGTTCTGGGAACAATGAGCAGTTCTTC. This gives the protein CATSDLYRSGNNEQFF.

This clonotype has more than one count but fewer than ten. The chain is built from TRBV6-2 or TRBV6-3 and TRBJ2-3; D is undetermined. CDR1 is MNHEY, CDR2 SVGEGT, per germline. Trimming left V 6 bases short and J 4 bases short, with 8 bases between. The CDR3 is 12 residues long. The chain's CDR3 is CASSKEADTQYF. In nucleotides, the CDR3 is TGTGCCAGCAGCAAAGAAGCAGATACGCAGTATTTT.

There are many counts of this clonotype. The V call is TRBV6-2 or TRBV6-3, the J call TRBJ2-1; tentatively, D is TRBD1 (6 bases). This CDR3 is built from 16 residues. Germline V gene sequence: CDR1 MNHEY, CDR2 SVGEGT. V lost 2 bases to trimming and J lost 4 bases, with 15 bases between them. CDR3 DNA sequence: TGTGCCAGCAGTTACCCCGCCCGGACAGTATACAATGAGCAGTTCTTC. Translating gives CASSYPARTVYNEQFF.

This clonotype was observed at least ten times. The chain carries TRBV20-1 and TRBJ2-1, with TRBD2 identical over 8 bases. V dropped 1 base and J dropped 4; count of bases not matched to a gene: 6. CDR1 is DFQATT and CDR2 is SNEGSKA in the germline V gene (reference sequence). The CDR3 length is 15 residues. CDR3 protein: CSARVQAGEYNEQFF. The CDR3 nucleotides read TGCAGTGCTAGAGTGCAAGCGGGGGAGTACAATGAGCAGTTCTTC.

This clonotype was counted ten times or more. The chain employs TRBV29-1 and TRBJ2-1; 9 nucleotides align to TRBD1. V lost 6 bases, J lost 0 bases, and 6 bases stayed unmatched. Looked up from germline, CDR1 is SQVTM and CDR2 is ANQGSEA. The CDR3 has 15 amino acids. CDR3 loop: CSVPRDRVSYNEQFF. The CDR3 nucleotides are TGCAGCGTGCCCCGGGACAGGGTCTCCTACAATGAGCAGTTCTTC.

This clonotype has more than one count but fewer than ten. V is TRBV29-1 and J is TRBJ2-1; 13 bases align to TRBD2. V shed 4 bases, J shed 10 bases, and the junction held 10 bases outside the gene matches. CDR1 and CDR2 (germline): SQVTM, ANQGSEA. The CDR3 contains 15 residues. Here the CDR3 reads CSVVGLAGALSEQFF. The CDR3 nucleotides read TGCAGCGTTGTAGGACTAGCGGGGGCCTTATCCGAGCAGTTCTTC.

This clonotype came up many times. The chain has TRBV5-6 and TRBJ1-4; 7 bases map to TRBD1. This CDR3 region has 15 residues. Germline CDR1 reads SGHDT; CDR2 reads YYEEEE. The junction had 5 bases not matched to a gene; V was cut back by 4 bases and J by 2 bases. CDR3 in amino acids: CASSLNRGTNEKLFF. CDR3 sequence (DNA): TGTGCCAGCAGCCTGAACAGGGGTACTAATGAAAAACTGTTTTTT.

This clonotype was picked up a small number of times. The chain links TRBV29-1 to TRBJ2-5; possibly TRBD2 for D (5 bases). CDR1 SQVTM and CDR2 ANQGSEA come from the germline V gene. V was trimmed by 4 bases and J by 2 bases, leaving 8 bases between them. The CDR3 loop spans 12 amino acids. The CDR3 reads CSVVAGQETQYF. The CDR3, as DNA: TGCAGCGTTGTTGCGGGTCAAGAGACCCAGTACTTC.

CDR3 loop: CASSQRQGGMDQPQHF. The DNA for the CDR3 is TGCGCCAGCAGCCAACGACAGGGTGGTATGGATCAGCCCCAGCATTTT. The chain is built from TRBV4-1 and TRBJ1-5, with 7 bases aligning to TRBD1. Germline V gene data show CDR1 as MGHRA and CDR2 as YSYEKL. The CDR3 consists of 16 residues. Trimming removed 2 bases from V and 5 bases from J; junction bases left unmatched: 9.

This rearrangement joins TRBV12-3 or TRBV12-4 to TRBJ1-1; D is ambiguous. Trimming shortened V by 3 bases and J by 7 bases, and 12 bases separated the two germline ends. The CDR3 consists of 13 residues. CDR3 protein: CASSFDQHVEAFF. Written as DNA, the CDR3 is TGTGCCAGCAGTTTTGACCAACATGTTGAAGCTTTCTTT.

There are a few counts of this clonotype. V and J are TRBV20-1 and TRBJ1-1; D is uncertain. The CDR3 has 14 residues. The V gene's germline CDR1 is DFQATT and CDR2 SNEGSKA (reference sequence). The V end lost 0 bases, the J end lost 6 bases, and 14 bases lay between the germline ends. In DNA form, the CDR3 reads TGCAGTGCTAGAGATCCGTACATCGACGCTGAAGCTTTCTTT. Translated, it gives CSARDPYIDAEAFF.

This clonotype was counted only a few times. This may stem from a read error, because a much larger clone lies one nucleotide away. The CDR3 DNA follows: TGTGCCAGCAGCTTAGGGGAGGCAGATACGCAGTATTTT. Amino acids: CASSLGEADTQYF. The chain recombines TRBV7-2 with TRBJ2-3, with D perhaps matching TRBD2 (6 bases). This CDR3 comprises 13 residues. V was cut by 1 base and J by 4 bases, with 6 bases left in between. Germline loops: CDR1 SGHTA, CDR2 FQGNSA. Drawing the rest from reference TRBV7-2 and TRBJ2-3, the complete variable domain is GAGVSQSPSNKVTEKGKDVELRCDPISGHTALYWYRQSLGQGLEFLIYFQGNSAPDKSGLPSDRFSAERTGGSVSTLTIQRTQQEDSAVYLCASSLGEADTQYFGPGTRLTVL.

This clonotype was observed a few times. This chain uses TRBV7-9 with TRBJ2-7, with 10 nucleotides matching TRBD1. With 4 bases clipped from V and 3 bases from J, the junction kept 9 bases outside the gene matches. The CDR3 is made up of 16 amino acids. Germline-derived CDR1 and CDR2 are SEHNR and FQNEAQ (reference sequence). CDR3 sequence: CASSSNPGQGIYEQYF. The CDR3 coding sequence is TGTGCCAGCAGCTCTAACCCGGGACAGGGGATCTACGAGCAGTACTTC.

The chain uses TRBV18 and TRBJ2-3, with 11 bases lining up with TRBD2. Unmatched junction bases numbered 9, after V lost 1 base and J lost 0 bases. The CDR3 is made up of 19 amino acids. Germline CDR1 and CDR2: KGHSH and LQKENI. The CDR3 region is CASSPRVGGTSGSTDTQYF. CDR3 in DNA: TGTGCCAGCTCACCACGCGTTGGTGGGACTAGCGGTAGCACAGATACGCAGTATTTT.

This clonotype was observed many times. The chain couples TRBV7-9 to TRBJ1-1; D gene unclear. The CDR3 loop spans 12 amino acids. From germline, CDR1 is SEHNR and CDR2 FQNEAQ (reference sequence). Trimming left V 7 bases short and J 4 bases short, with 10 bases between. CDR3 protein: CASTIVLTEAFF. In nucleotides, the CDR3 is TGTGCCAGCACCATCGTACTCACTGAAGCTTTCTTT. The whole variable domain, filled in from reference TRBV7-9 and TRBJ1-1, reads DTGVSQNPRHKITKRGQNVTFRCDPISEHNRLYWYRQTLGQGPEFLTYFQNEAQLEKSRLLSDRFSAERPKGSFSTLEIQRTEQGDSAMYLCASTIVLTEAFFGQGTRLTVV.

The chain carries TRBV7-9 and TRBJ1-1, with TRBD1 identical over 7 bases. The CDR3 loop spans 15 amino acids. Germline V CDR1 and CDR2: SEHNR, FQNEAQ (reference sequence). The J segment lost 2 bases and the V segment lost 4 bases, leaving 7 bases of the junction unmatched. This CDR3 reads CASSYGGQINTEAFF. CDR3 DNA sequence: TGTGCCAGCAGCTATGGGGGACAGATAAACACTGAAGCTTTCTTT. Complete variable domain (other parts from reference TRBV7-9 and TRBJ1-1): DTGVSQNPRHKITKRGQNVTFRCDPISEHNRLYWYRQTLGQGPEFLTYFQNEAQLEKSRLLSDRFSAERPKGSFSTLEIQRTEQGDSAMYLCASSYGGQINTEAFFGQGTRLTVV.

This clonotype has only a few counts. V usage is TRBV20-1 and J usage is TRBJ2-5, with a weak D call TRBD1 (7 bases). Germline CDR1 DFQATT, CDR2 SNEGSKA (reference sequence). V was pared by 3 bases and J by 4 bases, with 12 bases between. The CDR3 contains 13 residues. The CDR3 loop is CSASSGGTETQYF. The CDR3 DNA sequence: TGCAGTGCTAGTTCAGGGGGGACAGAGACCCAGTACTTC.

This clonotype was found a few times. DNA of the CDR3: TGCGCCAGCAGCCAAGGGAGGGGACGAGAGACCCAGTACTTC. Amino acid sequence: CASSQGRGRETQYF. J is TRBJ2-5 and V is TRBV4-3, with D perhaps matching TRBD2 (6 bases). The CDR3 runs to 14 residues. Trimming shortened V by 1 base and J by 4 bases, and 10 bases separated the two germline ends. Germline V gene sequence: CDR1 LGHNA, CDR2 YSLEER.

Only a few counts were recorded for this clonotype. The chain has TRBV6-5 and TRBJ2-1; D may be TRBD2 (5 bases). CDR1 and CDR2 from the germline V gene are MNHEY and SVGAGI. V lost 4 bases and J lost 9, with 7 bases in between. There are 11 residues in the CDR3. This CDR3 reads CASSSGVEQFF. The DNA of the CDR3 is TGTGCCAGCAGTTCCGGGGTTGAGCAGTTCTTC.

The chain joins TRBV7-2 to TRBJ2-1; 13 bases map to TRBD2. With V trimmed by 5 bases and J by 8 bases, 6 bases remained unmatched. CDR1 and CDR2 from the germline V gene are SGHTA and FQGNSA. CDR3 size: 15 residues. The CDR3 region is CASSIGLAGEDEQFF. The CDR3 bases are TGTGCCAGCAGCATCGGACTAGCGGGGGAGGATGAGCAGTTCTTC.

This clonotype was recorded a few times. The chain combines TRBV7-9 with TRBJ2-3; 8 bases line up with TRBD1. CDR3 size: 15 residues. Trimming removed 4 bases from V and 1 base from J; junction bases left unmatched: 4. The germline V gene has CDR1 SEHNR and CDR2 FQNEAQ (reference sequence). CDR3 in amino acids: CASSSGQGGTDTQYF. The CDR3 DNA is TGTGCCAGCAGCTCCGGACAGGGAGGCACAGATACGCAGTATTTT.

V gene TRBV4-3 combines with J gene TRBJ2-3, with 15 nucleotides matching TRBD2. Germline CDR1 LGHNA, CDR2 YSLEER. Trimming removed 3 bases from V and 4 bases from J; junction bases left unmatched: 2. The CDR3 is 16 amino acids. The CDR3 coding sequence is TGCGCCAGCAGCCACAGGACTAGCGGGGGGGCAGATACGCAGTATTTT. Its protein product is CASSHRTSGGADTQYF.